The 28 T cell receptor beta chains below come from one sample, sequenced in a study of T cells expressing NK-cell markers. TCRdb re-called the 5' RACE reads and gives one entry per CDR3 protein, without DNA. This sample contains approximately 460,000 distinct CDR3 sequences. The sequenced sample was blood T cells: a sorted CD56 or NKG2C T cell subset, CD4+ or CD8+ T cells, or bulk PBMC T cells (not recorded which). The receptors shown here come from a woman between 18 and 70 years old in good health.

This sequence joins TRBV4-2 and TRBJ2-7; TCRdb reports TRBD1, a call that lacks DNA to check it against. The CDR3 has 15 amino acids. Germline CDR1 and CDR2: LGHNA and YNFKEQ. The CDR3 loop is CASSQRTGTTYEQYF.

The chain has TRBV30 and TRBJ2-7; absent DNA, TCRdb's TRBD2 call cannot be checked. The CDR3 contains 12 residues. CDR1 is GTSNPN and CDR2 is SVGIG in the germline V gene (reference sequence). The CDR3 loop reads CAWSVVEGEQYF. Drawing the rest from reference TRBV30 and TRBJ2-7, the complete variable domain is SQTIHQWPATLVQPVGSPLSLECTVEGTSNPNLYWYRQAAGRGLQLLFYSVGIGQISSEVPQNLSASRPQDRQFILSSKKLLLSDSGFYLCAWSVVEGEQYFGPGTRLTVT.

This chain joins TRBV12-3 or TRBV12-4 and TRBJ2-3; TCRdb picks TRBD1, but there is no DNA to check that call. The CDR3 is 14 residues long. The CDR3: CASIPGQGGDTQYF.

V is TRBV20-1 and J is TRBJ1-2; as DNA is missing, the TRBD1 call by TCRdb cannot be tested. Germline V gene sequence: CDR1 DFQATT, CDR2 SNEGSKA (reference sequence). The CDR3 loop spans 14 amino acids. The CDR3: CSASSGTGARGYTF.

The chain uses TRBV5-1 and TRBJ1-1. Germline V CDR1 and CDR2: SGHRS, YFSETQ. The CDR3 is 13 amino acids. This CDR3 is CASSSSVGTEAFF.

The chain couples TRBV7-9 to TRBJ1-1; TCRdb lists TRBD1, though no DNA is available to test this call. The CDR3 is 13 amino acids. CDR1 is SEHNR, CDR2 FQNEAQ, per germline (reference sequence). CDR3 in amino acids: CASSAGFNTEAFF.

The chain employs TRBV11-1 and TRBJ2-7; the TRBD2 assignment by TCRdb is unverifiable without DNA. The CDR3 is 15 residues long. Per the germline V gene, CDR1 is SGHAT and CDR2 is FQDESV (reference sequence). The chain's CDR3 is CASSLTKSGFYEQYF.

The rearrangement links TRBV4-1 to TRBJ2-5; TCRdb proposes TRBD1, but this gene call is untestable without DNA. CDR3 size: 18 residues. Germline V gene sequence: CDR1 MGHRA, CDR2 YSYEKL. This CDR3 is CASSQDVGGRGVLETQYF.

This sequence joins TRBV5-1 and TRBJ2-3; TCRdb indicates TRBD2, and absent DNA this call remains unverified. The CDR3 extends over 16 amino acids. Germline assignment: CDR1 SGHRS and CDR2 YFSETQ. CDR3 region: CASSFPGLADTDTQYF.

The chain recombines TRBV19 with TRBJ2-1; TCRdb proposes TRBD2, but this gene call is untestable without DNA. CDR3 length: 16 amino acids. Germline CDR1 LNHDA, CDR2 SQIVND (reference sequence). The CDR3 reads CASQSMTSGANNEQFF.

This chain connects TRBV5-6 to TRBJ1-1; lacking DNA, the TRBD1 call made by TCRdb goes unchecked. The CDR3 loop spans 15 amino acids. CDR1 is SGHDT and CDR2 is YYEEEE in the germline V gene. CDR3 amino acids: CASSLRWRLNTEAFF. Variable domain in full (rest from reference TRBV5-6 and TRBJ1-1): DAGVTQSPTHLIKTRGQQVTLRCSPKSGHDTVSWYQQALGQGPQFIFQYYEEEERQRGNFPDRFSGHQFPNYSSELNVNALLLGDSALYLCASSLRWRLNTEAFFGQGTRLTVV.

The chain is built from TRBV7-2 and TRBJ1-1. The CDR3 contains 15 residues. Germline V gives CDR1 SGHTA, CDR2 FQGNSA. The CDR3 spells CASSALGGANTEAFF.

The chain has TRBV9 and TRBJ2-3; without DNA, the TCRdb call of TRBD1 cannot be checked. CDR3 length: 15 residues. Germline lookup yields CDR1 SGDLS and CDR2 YYNGEE. The CDR3 spells CASSAQQESTDTQYF.

The chain uses TRBV7-9 and TRBJ2-1. The CDR3 has 12 amino acids. Germline assignment: CDR1 SEHNR and CDR2 FQNEAQ (reference sequence). This CDR3 is CASSSGFYEQFF.

The chain carries TRBV20-1 and TRBJ2-5; TCRdb lists TRBD1, though no DNA is available to test this call. The CDR3 extends over 14 amino acids. CDR1 and CDR2 (germline): DFQATT, SNEGSKA (reference sequence). CDR3 region: CSAHRQTAQETQYF.

V and J are TRBV4-3 and TRBJ2-1; the TCRdb D gene call, TRBD1, has no DNA to confirm it. The germline V gene encodes CDR1 LGHNA and CDR2 YSLEER. The CDR3 totals 14 residues. CDR3 protein: CASSQDSNPGEQFF.

The chain carries TRBV20-1 and TRBJ1-6; without DNA, the TCRdb call of TRBD1 cannot be checked. This CDR3 comprises 14 residues. The germline CDR1 and CDR2 sequences are DFQATT and SNEGSKA (reference sequence). This chain's CDR3 is CSASTHRGNSPLHF.

The rearrangement links TRBV4-3 to TRBJ2-3; TCRdb reports TRBD2, a call that lacks DNA to check it against. The germline V gene encodes CDR1 LGHNA and CDR2 YSLEER. The CDR3 length is 17 residues. The CDR3 reads CASSLASGPQRKDTQYF.

J is TRBJ2-4 and V is TRBV14. The germline gives CDR1 SGHDN, CDR2 FVKESK. This CDR3 comprises 16 residues. CDR3 region: CASSLRQERAKNIQYF.

This chain joins TRBV30 and TRBJ2-1; TCRdb gives TRBD2 as the D gene, but with no DNA this cannot be confirmed. CDR3 size: 16 residues. CDR1 and CDR2 (germline): GTSNPN, SVGIG (reference sequence). The CDR3 region is CALRSLAGVSYNEQFF.

The chain uses TRBV2 and TRBJ2-2. This CDR3 has 14 amino acids. CDR1 and CDR2 from the germline V gene are SNHLY and FYNNEI. The CDR3 spells CASTSWANTGELFF.

This chain links TRBV27 with TRBJ2-1; absent DNA, TCRdb's TRBD1 call cannot be checked. The CDR3 covers 15 residues. Germline lookup yields CDR1 MNHEY and CDR2 SMNVEV (reference sequence). The CDR3: CASSYRGSSYNEQFF.

The chain joins TRBV20-1 to TRBJ1-6; TCRdb's D call of TRBD1 is untestable without DNA. CDR3 size: 15 residues. The germline V gene encodes CDR1 DFQATT and CDR2 SNEGSKA (reference sequence). The CDR3 loop is CSAGGFSSYNSPLHF.

CDR3 sequence reads: CASSPEVGQGSNQPQHF. The chain combines TRBV12-3 or TRBV12-4 with TRBJ1-5; TCRdb gives TRBD1 as the D gene, but with no DNA this cannot be confirmed. The CDR3 is 17 amino acids.

J is TRBJ2-3 and V is TRBV5-1; TCRdb's D gene call, TRBD1, goes unchecked for lack of DNA. CDR1 and CDR2 from the germline V gene are SGHRS and YFSETQ. The CDR3 length is 15 residues. The CDR3 region is CASSLQGQGTDTQYF. The full variable domain, completed using reference TRBV5-1 and TRBJ2-3, is KAGVTQTPRYLIKTRGQQVTLSCSPISGHRSVSWYQQTPGQGLQFLFEYFSETQRNKGNFPGRFSGRQFSNSRSEMNVSTLELGDSALYLCASSLQGQGTDTQYFGPGTRLTVL.

CDR3 residues: CASSPLRGGDTQYF. This chain connects TRBV7-2 to TRBJ2-3; TCRdb's D gene call, TRBD1, goes unchecked for lack of DNA. CDR1 is SGHTA and CDR2 is FQGNSA in the germline V gene. This CDR3 has 14 residues.

This chain's CDR3 is CAWSVVRADNEQFF. This rearrangement joins TRBV30 to TRBJ2-1; TCRdb's D call, TRBD2, is unchecked because there is no DNA. The CDR3 covers 14 residues. Germline V gene lookup returns CDR1 GTSNPN and CDR2 SVGIG (reference sequence).

The rearrangement links TRBV27 to TRBJ1-3. Germline V gene data show CDR1 as MNHEY and CDR2 as SMNVEV (reference sequence). The CDR3 consists of 13 residues. The CDR3 sequence: CASSLRAGNTIYF.